This entry lists 20 T cell receptor beta chains sequenced from one sample in a study of cytomegalovirus exposure and HLA in healthy donors. Primers included in the PCR were 60 Vbeta and 13 Jbeta primers. The data were produced by immunoSEQ multiplex PCR, yet TCRdb's version contains in-frame clones alone and is incomplete. The sample consists of 70,000 to 90,000 clones, 70% to 85% of them appearing once. The sequenced sample was PBMCs. The receptors stem from a man aged 65 to 85 in good health and CMV-seropositive.

This rearrangement joins TRBV2 to TRBJ2-7; 8 nucleotides line up with TRBD2. The V gene's germline CDR1 is SNHLY and CDR2 FYNNEI. CDR3 size: 15 residues. V gave up 4 bases and J gave up 0 bases; unmatched junction bases: 5. CDR3 bases: TGTGCCAGCAGTGGCAGGCTAGCGGGCTCCTACGAGCAGTACTTC. This gives the protein CASSGRLAGSYEQYF.

V gene TRBV28 combines with J gene TRBJ2-7; D not certain. CDR1 and CDR2 (germline): MDHEN, SYDVKM. V gave up 6 bases and J gave up 7 bases, with 10 bases separating them. This CDR3 is built from 11 residues. Here the CDR3 DNA reads TGTGCCAGCAGCCGTGACTCGGAGCAGTACTTC. Its protein is CASSRDSEQYF.

The chain employs TRBV7-9 and TRBJ2-3; tentative D call: TRBD1 (6 bases). Germline V gene lookup returns CDR1 SEHNR and CDR2 FQNEAQ (reference sequence). The CDR3 totals 15 residues. V lost 6 bases and J lost 2, with 15 bases in between. The CDR3 DNA reads as TGTGCCAGCAGTCTTGGTGGGACAAACACAGATACGCAGTATTTT. Amino acids: CASSLGGTNTDTQYF.

The CDR3 is CASSLGGTVGSPLHF. CDR3 DNA sequence: TGCGCCAGCAGCTTGGGCGGGACAGTCGGATCACCCCTCCACTTT. The rearrangement links TRBV5-1 to TRBJ1-6; TRBD1 aligns across 7 bases. Trimming took 0 bases from V and 10 from J; bases not matched to a gene: 7. The CDR3 is made up of 15 amino acids. Germline CDR1 reads SGHRS; CDR2 reads YFSETQ.

The J gene is TRBJ2-1, the V gene TRBV5-5; 7 nucleotides agree with TRBD1. V gave up 4 bases and J gave up 4 bases; unmatched junction bases: 5. This CDR3 contains 14 residues. Germline V lookup: CDR1 SGHKS, CDR2 YYEKEE (reference sequence). This chain's CDR3 is CASSVGTDYNEQFF. CDR3 nucleotides: TGTGCCAGCAGCGTCGGGACAGATTACAATGAGCAGTTCTTC. Together with reference TRBV5-5 and TRBJ2-1, the CDR3 gives the full variable domain: DAGVTQSPTHLIKTRGQQVTLRCSPISGHKSVSWYQQVLGQGPQFIFQYYEKEERGRGNFPDRFSARQFPNYSSELNVNALLLGDSALYLCASSVGTDYNEQFFGPGTRLTVL.

This chain links TRBV4-1 with TRBJ1-3; D remains ambiguous. Between the trimmed V and J ends, which lost 0 bases and 0 bases, there was a span of 9 bases. The CDR3 runs to 16 residues. From germline, CDR1 is MGHRA and CDR2 YSYEKL. CDR3 sequence (DNA): TGCGCCAGCAGCCAAGATGAGTCCTACTCTGGAAACACCATATATTTT. It is translated as CASSQDESYSGNTIYF.

The chain links TRBV6-1 to TRBJ1-1; possibly TRBD1 for D (6 bases). This CDR3 region has 13 residues. Trimming left V 7 bases short and J 0 bases short, with 9 bases between. Per germline, CDR1 MNHNS and CDR2 SASEGT. CDR3 loop: CASIGTLNTEAFF. DNA for the CDR3: TGTGCCAGCATCGGGACATTGAACACTGAAGCTTTCTTT.

This chain uses TRBV6-1 with TRBJ2-2; TRBD2 matches 9 bases. CDR3 length: 16 residues. Per germline, CDR1 MNHNS and CDR2 SASEGT. V lost 4 bases, J lost 0 bases, and 3 bases stayed unmatched. The DNA of the CDR3 is TGTGCCAGCAGTGCATGGACTAGCGCGAACACCGGGGAGCTGTTTTTT. Protein sequence: CASSAWTSANTGELFF.

The CDR3 nucleotides read TGTGCCAGCAGCTTAGCACTAGCGGGGGGGGAGCAGTACTTC. Residues: CASSLALAGGEQYF. V and J are TRBV7-9 and TRBJ2-7, with 13 bases fitting TRBD2. Trimming cost V 0 bases and J 7 bases; bases outside gene matches: 0. The germline V gene encodes CDR1 SEHNR and CDR2 FQNEAQ (reference sequence). There are 14 residues in the CDR3. The variable domain in full, completed from reference TRBV7-9 and TRBJ2-7, reads DTGVSQNPRHKITKRGQNVTFRCDPISEHNRLYWYRQTLGQGPEFLTYFQNEAQLEKSRLLSDRFSAERPKGSFSTLEIQRTEQGDSAMYLCASSLALAGGEQYFGPGTRLTVT.

The chain couples TRBV10-3 to TRBJ2-7; TRBD1 might be the D (6 bases). The length of the CDR3 is 15 residues. Germline CDR1 and CDR2: ENHRY and SYGVKD. Trimming took 0 bases from V and 2 from J, leaving 11 bases between them. Here the CDR3 DNA reads TGTGCCATCAGTGAGTCGAAAGGGGGAACCTACGAGCAGTACTTC. Residues: CAISESKGGTYEQYF.

The V call is TRBV13, the J call TRBJ1-2, with D possibly TRBD1 on 5 matching bases. Trimming removed 0 bases from V and 4 bases from J, with 9 bases in between. CDR3 length: 14 amino acids. Germline V gene data show CDR1 as PRHDT and CDR2 as FYEKMQ (reference sequence). CDR3 sequence reads: CASSLGSGGYGYTF. The CDR3 nucleotides read TGTGCCAGCAGCTTAGGATCGGGGGGCTATGGCTACACCTTC.

The V gene is TRBV5-1, the J gene TRBJ2-5, with D possibly being TRBD1 (6 bases). The germline V gene encodes CDR1 SGHRS and CDR2 YFSETQ. The germline V and J ends were trimmed by 0 bases and 5 bases, with 14 bases remaining between them. The CDR3 has 15 residues. In nucleotides, the CDR3 is TGCGCCAGCAGCTTGGGTAATACAGGGCGGGAGACCCAGTACTTC. Translation gives CASSLGNTGRETQYF.

This chain links TRBV30 with TRBJ1-3; D is uncertain. Germline V gene sequence: CDR1 GTSNPN, CDR2 SVGIG (reference sequence). The V gene lost 0 bases and the J gene lost 2 bases, with 5 bases spanning the gap. The CDR3 has 13 residues. The CDR3 DNA sequence: TGTGCCTGGAGTGTCTCAGCTGGAAACACCATATATTTT. The encoded protein is CAWSVSAGNTIYF. Using reference TRBV30 and TRBJ1-3 for the parts outside the CDR3, the full variable domain is SQTIHQWPATLVQPVGSPLSLECTVEGTSNPNLYWYRQAAGRGLQLLFYSVGIGQISSEVPQNLSASRPQDRQFILSSKKLLLSDSGFYLCAWSVSAGNTIYFGEGSWLTVV.

CDR3 sequence reads: CASSFSGGTGSAFF. The CDR3, as DNA: TGTGCCAGCAGCTTCTCCGGAGGGACAGGTTCAGCTTTCTTT. This rearrangement joins TRBV11-2 to TRBJ1-1; 8 bases agree with TRBD1. CDR1 is SGHAT and CDR2 is FQNNGV in the germline V gene. This CDR3 is 14 amino acids long. The V segment lost 3 bases and the J segment 10 bases; nucleotides outside the gene matches: 10.

The V and J genes are TRBV30 and TRBJ1-5, with 7 bases aligning to TRBD1. CDR3 length: 16 amino acids. With V trimmed by 1 base and J by 4 bases, 10 bases remained unmatched. Germline-derived CDR1 and CDR2 are GTSNPN and SVGIG (reference sequence). The CDR3 coding sequence is TGTGCCTGGAGTGATAGGGGGCGTGGGATTAATCAGCCCCAGCATTTT. It translates to CAWSDRGRGINQPQHF.

This clone has just a few counts. V usage is TRBV18 and J usage is TRBJ2-1; 12 bases fit TRBD2. V shed 3 bases, J shed 8 bases, and the junction held 5 bases outside the gene matches. The CDR3 is made up of 15 amino acids. The germline CDR1 and CDR2 sequences are KGHSH and LQKENI. The CDR3 region is CASSPGLAGLDEQFF. Here the CDR3 DNA reads TGTGCCAGCTCACCCGGACTAGCGGGGCTGGATGAGCAGTTCTTC.

The V gene is TRBV30, the J gene TRBJ2-2; a possible D gene is TRBD2 (5 bases). Germline CDR1 reads GTSNPN; CDR2 reads SVGIG (reference sequence). V was pared by 2 bases and J by 7 bases, with 8 bases between. The CDR3 runs to 12 residues. The CDR3 DNA sequence: TGTGCCTGGAGTTCAGCGGTCGGGGAGCTGTTTTTT. Protein product: CAWSSAVGELFF.

The J gene is TRBJ2-1, the V gene TRBV7-9; 13 nucleotides align to TRBD2. This CDR3 comprises 16 residues. Germline trimming cut 2 bases from V and 7 bases from J; bases unmatched to any gene: 5. Germline V CDR1 and CDR2: SEHNR, FQNEAQ (reference sequence). The CDR3 sequence: CASSLTSGGAWNEQFF. The CDR3, as DNA: TGTGCCAGCAGCTTAACTAGCGGGGGGGCGTGGAATGAGCAGTTCTTC.

The CDR3 sequence is CASSLDRSGGEQFF. In DNA, the CDR3 is TGTGCCAGCAGCTTAGATCGGTCGGGAGGAGAGCAGTTCTTC. The rearrangement uses TRBV11-2 and TRBJ2-1; TRBD2 matches at 7 bases. Germline lookup yields CDR1 SGHAT and CDR2 FQNNGV. The CDR3 contains 14 residues. After removal of 0 bases from V and 10 bases from J, the junction contained 6 bases not matched to a gene.

The chain couples TRBV18 to TRBJ2-4; possible D gene TRBD1, 6 bases. The CDR3 consists of 14 residues. Germline CDR1 reads KGHSH; CDR2 reads LQKENI. V shed 2 bases and J shed 3 bases, with 8 bases lying between them. CDR3 in DNA: TGTGCCAGCTCACCATGGACAGACAAAAACATTCAGTACTTC. Amino acids: CASSPWTDKNIQYF.